Sequencing of this TCR beta chain was carried out in a study of blood T cell repertoires in COVID-19. The table came from immunoSEQ multiplex PCR; TCRdb's copy has only in-frame clones and leaves some out. The table includes over 110,000 clones, over 75% detected once. This CDR3 has 12 residues. The V end was cut by 4 bases, the J end by 1 base, with 4 bases between. The chain couples TRBV12-3 or TRBV12-4 to TRBJ1-2; the D is unclear. The sequencing input was PBMCs or T cells enriched from blood (not recorded which). This sequence originates from a man in his fifties in a cohort exposed to, infected with or recovered from COVID-19 (not recorded which). CDR3 sequence reads: CASSSLNYGYTF. In nucleotides, the CDR3 is TGTGCCAGCAGTTCCCTTAACTATGGCTACACCTTC.